This T cell receptor beta chain was sequenced in a study of T cells in Graves' hyperthyroidism and ophthalmopathy. Trimming cost V 3 bases and J 2 bases, with 10 bases left between them. The CDR3 contains 15 residues. CDR1 LNHNV and CDR2 YYDKDF come from the germline V gene (reference sequence). Those with hyperthyroidism were 18 to 65 years old, newly diagnosed, and ill for under 2 months. This clonotype has a count of ten or more. Amplified TCR beta CDR3 regions derived from RNA transcripts. With the HTBI primer set, the TCR CDR3 went through a first round of RT-PCR. MiXCR, run by TCRdb on the multiplex PCR reads, gives a single entry per CDR3 protein. In the table there are about 540,000 distinct CDR3 sequences, around 46% of which are singletons.

The specimen was peripheral blood or thyroid tissue (not recorded which). This clonotype was obtained from a woman aged 18-30 years with Graves' hyperthyroidism. The gene calls are TRBV15 and TRBJ1-4, with D possibly matching TRBD1 (5 bases). CDR3 in amino acids: CATSSRQITNEKLFF. Written as DNA, the CDR3 is TGTGCCACCAGCAGCCGACAGATTACTAATGAAAAACTGTTTTTT.